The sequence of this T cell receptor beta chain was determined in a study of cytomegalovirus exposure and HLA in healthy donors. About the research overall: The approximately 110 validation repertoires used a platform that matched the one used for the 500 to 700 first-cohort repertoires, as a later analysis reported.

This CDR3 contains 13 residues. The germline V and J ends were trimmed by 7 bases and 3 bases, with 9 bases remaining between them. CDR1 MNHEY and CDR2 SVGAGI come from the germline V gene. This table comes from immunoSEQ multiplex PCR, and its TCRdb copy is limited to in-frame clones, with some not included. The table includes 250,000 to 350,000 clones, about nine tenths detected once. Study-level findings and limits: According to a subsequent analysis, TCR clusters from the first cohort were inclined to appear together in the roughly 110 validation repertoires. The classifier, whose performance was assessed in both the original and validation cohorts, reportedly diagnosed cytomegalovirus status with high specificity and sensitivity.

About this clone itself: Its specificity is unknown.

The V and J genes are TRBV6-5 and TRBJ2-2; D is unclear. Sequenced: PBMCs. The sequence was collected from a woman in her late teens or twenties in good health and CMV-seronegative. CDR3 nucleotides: TGTGCCAGCACGGTCGAGTACACCGGGGAGCTGTTTTTT. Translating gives CASTVEYTGELFF.